Below are 21 T cell receptor beta chains sequenced from a single sample in a study of shared clonotypes between healthy human individuals. The table came from immunoSEQ multiplex PCR; TCRdb's copy has only in-frame clones and leaves some out. The data hold a few hundred thousand clones, with 97% observed a single time. Sequencing was performed on naive CD4+ T cells sorted from blood. The subset: CD45RA+ positively selected. These receptor sequences come from a woman between 25 and 40 years old in good health.

The chain recombines TRBV4-1 with TRBJ2-1; D unresolved. There are 16 residues in the CDR3. CDR1 is MGHRA and CDR2 is YSYEKL in the germline V gene. Trimming removed 0 bases from V and 0 bases from J, with 9 bases in between. The CDR3 coding sequence is TGCGCCAGCAGCCAAGAGGCGCGCAGCTCCTACAATGAGCAGTTCTTC. This codes for CASSQEARSSYNEQFF.

This clone was seen only once. The chain uses TRBV28 and TRBJ2-3; a weak D match, TRBD2 (5 bases). V lost 7 bases and J lost 8, with 16 bases in between. The germline CDR1 and CDR2 sequences are MDHEN and SYDVKM. The CDR3 extends over 13 amino acids. The CDR3 sequence is CASTLPTRGTQYF. In nucleotides, the CDR3 is TGTGCCAGCACCCTGCCGACTCGGGGTACGCAGTATTTT.

The CDR3 nucleotides are TGTGCCAGCAGATCGACTGGAAGCGGGAGCCAAGAGACCCAGTACTTC. It codes for CASRSTGSGSQETQYF. V usage is TRBV28 and J usage is TRBJ2-5; 8 nucleotides align to TRBD2. The germline V gene has CDR1 MDHEN and CDR2 SYDVKM. V shed 6 bases and J 1 base; nucleotides not matched to a gene: 10. The CDR3 covers 16 residues.

This clone appeared a single time. The V gene is TRBV9, the J gene TRBJ2-1; unclear D gene. Germline values: CDR1 SGDLS, CDR2 YYNGEE. CDR3 length equals 18 residues. V was clipped by 0 bases and J by 4 bases, with 20 bases between them. This CDR3 is CASSVGSAGGRTYNEQFF. The CDR3 DNA reads as TGTGCCAGCAGCGTAGGTTCTGCTGGCGGACGAACTTACAATGAGCAGTTCTTC. The full variable domain, its missing parts supplied by reference TRBV9 and TRBJ2-1, is DSGVTQTPKHLITATGQRVTLRCSPRSGDLSVYWYQQSLDQGLQFLIQYYNGEERAKGNILERFSAQQFPDLHSELNLSSLELGDSALYFCASSVGSAGGRTYNEQFFGPGTRLTVL.

The chain uses TRBV27 and TRBJ2-2; a possible D gene is TRBD2 (6 bases). This CDR3 is 14 amino acids long. CDR1 MNHEY and CDR2 SMNVEV come from the germline V gene (reference sequence). V was clipped by 3 bases and J by 5 bases, with 10 bases between them. The CDR3 loop is CASSFTGRTGELFF. The CDR3 DNA is TGTGCCAGCAGTTTCACCGGGAGAACCGGGGAGCTGTTTTTT.

This sequence joins TRBV28 and TRBJ1-5; D is undetermined. The CDR3 consists of 16 residues. Trimming pared 1 base from V and 6 bases from J, leaving 16 bases between. The germline V gene encodes CDR1 MDHEN and CDR2 SYDVKM. CDR3 sequence (DNA): TGTGCCAGCAGTTTATATAGGAGGGTCAGAGGTCAGCCCCAGCATTTT. Translation: CASSLYRRVRGQPQHF.

The rearrangement joins TRBV4-1 to TRBJ2-3, with 12 bases identical to TRBD2. CDR1 and CDR2 from the germline V gene are MGHRA and YSYEKL. This CDR3 contains 16 residues. After removal of 2 bases from V and 7 bases from J, the junction contained 7 bases not matched to a gene. Here the CDR3 DNA reads TGCGCCAGCAGCCAACCTCTAGCGGGAGGGCGGCATACGCAGTATTTT. It specifies CASSQPLAGGRHTQYF.

In this sample, this clone turned up once. V gene TRBV18 combines with J gene TRBJ1-6; D perhaps matches TRBD1 (5 bases). This CDR3 region has 12 residues. Germline loops: CDR1 KGHSH, CDR2 LQKENI. V shed 3 bases and J shed 14 bases, with 11 bases lying between them. This CDR3 is CASSPETGALHF. CDR3 nucleotides: TGTGCCAGCTCACCGGAAACGGGGGCCCTCCACTTT. Combining the CDR3 with reference TRBV18 and TRBJ1-6 gives the whole variable domain NAGVMQNPRHLVRRRGQEARLRCSPMKGHSHVYWYRQLPEEGLKFMVYLQKENIIDESGMPKERFSAEFPKEGPSILRIQQVVRGDSAAYFCASSPETGALHFGNGTRLTVT.

The gene calls are TRBV19 and TRBJ2-3; the match to TRBD1 covers 11 bases. V dropped 0 bases and J dropped 4; count of bases not matched to a gene: 9. Per the germline V gene, CDR1 is LNHDA and CDR2 is SQIVND (reference sequence). The CDR3 sequence is 18 residues long. CDR3 nucleotides: TGTGCCAGTAGTATAGACCCTATTGGGACAGGGGGATCAGATACGCAGTATTTT. Translation: CASSIDPIGTGGSDTQYF.

The DNA of the CDR3 is TGTGCCAGCAGTGTGGCATTTCCCTACAATGAGCAGTTCTTC. Amino acid sequence: CASSVAFPYNEQFF. J is TRBJ2-1 and V is TRBV6-1; D is unclear. Germline CDR1 MNHNS, CDR2 SASEGT. CDR3 length: 14 amino acids. V lost 4 bases to trimming and J lost 2 bases, with 9 bases between them.

The chain is built from TRBV2 and TRBJ1-5, with D possibly matching TRBD1 (5 bases). CDR1 is SNHLY, CDR2 FYNNEI, per germline. The CDR3 is 13 amino acids. The V end lost 3 bases, the J end lost 4 bases, and 7 bases lay between the germline ends. CDR3 coding DNA: TGTGCCAGCAGTGATCAGGGAAATCAGCCCCAGCATTTT. It is translated as CASSDQGNQPQHF.

This chain connects TRBV6-1 to TRBJ2-7, with a possible D match to TRBD2 (5 bases). The CDR3 covers 13 residues. Germline V gives CDR1 MNHNS, CDR2 SASEGT. V lost 5 bases, J lost 2 bases, and 10 bases lay in between. In nucleotides, the CDR3 is TGTGCCAGCAGTCTAATCGGGGCCTACGAGCAGTACTTC. Protein sequence: CASSLIGAYEQYF.

The DNA of the CDR3 is TGTGCCATCACAGCGGGACTAGCGGGTGACGAGCAGTACTTC. Translating it yields CAITAGLAGDEQYF. The chain recombines TRBV10-3 with TRBJ2-5; 12 nucleotides line up with TRBD2. The J call may not be correct, given that the DNA end is closer to TRBJ2-7. Germline V gene lookup returns CDR1 ENHRY and CDR2 SYGVKD. The CDR3 has 14 amino acids.

The CDR3 DNA reads TGCGCCAGCAGCCGGACTAGAACAGATACGCAGTATTTT. This encodes CASSRTRTDTQYF. This sequence joins TRBV4-3 and TRBJ2-3; TRBD2 matches 7 bases. Losses at the gene ends were 4 bases for V and 3 bases for J; bases not matched to a gene: 1. Germline CDR1 reads LGHNA; CDR2 reads YSLEER. The CDR3 sequence is 13 residues long.

The CDR3 loop is CASRDQGAINSPLHF. In nucleotides, the CDR3 is TGTGCCAGCAGAGACCAGGGGGCGATTAATTCACCCCTCCACTTT. The V and J genes are TRBV6-5 and TRBJ1-6; 8 bases align to TRBD1. Germline CDR1 is MNHEY and CDR2 is SVGAGI. The CDR3 extends over 15 amino acids. Trimming at V came to 6 bases and at J to 6 bases, leaving 7 bases not matched to a gene.

CDR3 region: CASSHTSGRRIGELFF. In DNA form, the CDR3 reads TGCGCCAGCAGCCACACTAGCGGGAGGAGGATCGGGGAGCTGTTTTTT. V usage is TRBV4-1 and J usage is TRBJ2-2, with TRBD2 matching 12 bases. The CDR3 sequence is 16 residues long. Germline V gene sequence: CDR1 MGHRA, CDR2 YSYEKL. Trimming removed 3 bases from V and 7 bases from J; junction bases left unmatched: 6.

This clone appeared once. The V call is TRBV6-1, the J call TRBJ2-5, with no clear D. Germline V gene data show CDR1 as MNHNS and CDR2 as SASEGT. The CDR3 is 14 residues long. The germline V and J ends were trimmed by 1 base and 1 base, with 7 bases remaining between them. The CDR3 reads CASSEGHTQETQYF. The CDR3, as DNA: TGTGCCAGCAGTGAAGGACATACCCAAGAGACCCAGTACTTC.

This clone was counted a single time. J is TRBJ1-2 and V is TRBV15; D is unclear. CDR3 length: 15 residues. Germline V gives CDR1 LNHNV, CDR2 YYDKDF (reference sequence). V was trimmed by 1 base and J by 3 bases, leaving 12 bases between them. In DNA form, the CDR3 reads TGTGCCACCAGCAGAGGACGGATTTCGGACTATGGCTACACCTTC. This encodes CATSRGRISDYGYTF. Filled out from reference TRBV15 and TRBJ1-2, the complete variable domain reads DAMVIQNPRYQVTQFGKPVTLSCSQTLNHNVMYWYQQKSSQAPKLLFHYYDKDFNNEADTPDNFQSRRPNTSFCFLDIRSPGLGDTAMYLCATSRGRISDYGYTFGSGTRLTVV.

The chain recombines TRBV7-9 with TRBJ2-1; D gene unclear. The length of the CDR3 is 12 residues. Germline values: CDR1 SEHNR, CDR2 FQNEAQ (reference sequence). V gave up 5 bases and J gave up 8 bases, with 10 bases separating them. CDR3 coding DNA: TGTGCCAGCAGCCTAGGATGGGATGAGCAGTTCTTC. It codes for CASSLGWDEQFF.

V usage is TRBV25-1 and J usage is TRBJ2-5; possibly TRBD1 or TRBD2 for D (5 bases each). With the DNA end fitting TRBJ2-7 better, the J assignment may be wrong. Germline V gives CDR1 MGHDK, CDR2 SYGVNS. CDR3 length: 15 residues. CDR3 nucleotide sequence: TGTGCCAGCAGTGAACACGGGGACCCCGGCGGCGAGCAGTACTTC. Amino acids: CASSEHGDPGGEQYF.

The chain links TRBV29-1 to TRBJ2-3, with a possible D match to TRBD2 (5 bases). The CDR3 is 13 residues long. V was clipped by 7 bases and J by 6 bases, with 17 bases between them. CDR1 is SQVTM, CDR2 ANQGSEA, per germline. The CDR3 spells CSGESRGPDTQYF. The DNA for the CDR3 is TGCAGCGGCGAATCAAGAGGGCCCGATACGCAGTATTTT.